The entry that follows covers one T cell receptor beta chain sequence. V shed 4 bases, J shed 2 bases, and the junction held 6 bases outside the gene matches. Germline assignment: CDR1 SGHTA and CDR2 FQGNSA. The CDR3 runs 15 residues. This record belongs to a study of OX40 agonist ivuxolimab in advanced cancers. As for the study in general: People in dose escalation had one of these cancers: hepatocellular carcinoma, melanoma, renal cell or head and neck cancer.

Generated by immunoSEQ multiplex PCR, the TCRdb table keeps only in-frame clones and is missing some. The sample has about 66,000 clones; more than 70% are singletons. The rearrangement uses TRBV7-2 and TRBJ2-7, with 9 bases aligning to TRBD2. The sequences come from CD4+ or CD8+ T cells sorted from blood, collected in a trial of the OX40 agonist ivuxolimab. The sequence came from an adult with an advanced solid tumor such as melanoma, head and neck, liver or kidney cancer. The CDR3: CASSSAGGGPYEQYF. CDR3 nucleotides: TGTGCCAGCAGCTCCGCGGGGGGGGGACCCTACGAGCAGTACTTC.